This entry lists 6 T cell receptor beta chains sequenced from one sample in a study of T cells in Graves' hyperthyroidism and ophthalmopathy (dated by TCRdb to the late 2010s). Libraries were made using multiplex PCR. TCRdb lists the instrument as Illumina HiSeq 2000. TCR beta CDR3 regions were amplified from RNA transcripts. The TCR CDR3 was subjected to a first round of RT-PCR using the HTBI primer set and the Qiagen OneStep RT-PCR kit. TCRdb reworked the public reads: Q25 trimming with fastp, MiXCR clone assembly, productive beta chains retained. One record per CDR3 amino acid sequence lists the most common genes and DNA. In all, the sample holds fewer than 850,000 distinct CDR3 sequences, and 15% to 20% of those were seen once. The ten largest clones add up to roughly 16% of the sample. The sequenced sample consisted of blood. These receptors came from a man aged 50 or older with Graves' hyperthyroidism.

In this sample, this clonotype turned up many times. The CDR3 nucleotides are TGTGCCAGCAGTTCTCCCGGGACTATTGGCGAGCAGTACTTC. It yields the protein CASSSPGTIGEQYF. This chain links TRBV6-2 or TRBV6-3 with TRBJ2-7; 7 bases align to TRBD2. V dropped 4 bases and J dropped 6; count of bases not matched to a gene: 9. The CDR3 consists of 14 residues. The V gene's germline CDR1 is MNHEY and CDR2 SVGEGT.

V usage is TRBV7-3 and J usage is TRBJ2-1, with D perhaps TRBD1 (6 bases). This CDR3 has 14 residues. Germline CDR1 is SGHTA and CDR2 is FQGTGA. V was trimmed by 5 bases and J by 5 bases, leaving 13 bases between them. The CDR3 region has the DNA TGTGCCAGCAGCAAACAGGGACCTAACAATGAGCAGTTCTTC. Translation: CASSKQGPNNEQFF.

Many counts were recorded for this clonotype. The chain employs TRBV20-1 and TRBJ2-1; 14 bases align to TRBD2. V gave up 6 bases and J gave up 4 bases; unmatched junction bases: 11. The CDR3 extends over 17 amino acids. The germline CDR1 and CDR2 sequences are DFQATT and SNEGSKA (reference sequence). CDR3 sequence: CSAAGTSGRGGYNEQFF. The CDR3 nucleotides read TGCAGTGCAGCCGGGACTAGCGGGAGAGGTGGTTACAATGAGCAGTTCTTC.

This chain joins TRBV9 and TRBJ2-7; 8 bases match TRBD1. This CDR3 is built from 16 residues. Germline CDR1 is SGDLS and CDR2 is YYNGEE. V was pared by 0 bases and J by 3 bases, with 8 bases of the junction left unmatched. The CDR3 protein is CASSVGTGSTIYEQYF. The CDR3, as DNA: TGTGCCAGCAGCGTAGGGACAGGGTCCACTATCTACGAGCAGTACTTC.

This clonotype has a handful of counts. The chain joins TRBV13 to TRBJ1-2; D ambiguous. The CDR3 covers 13 residues. V was cut by 0 bases and J by 13 bases, with 15 bases left in between. Germline V gene lookup returns CDR1 PRHDT and CDR2 FYEKMQ (reference sequence). In nucleotides, the CDR3 is TGTGCCAGCAGCTTAGGCCGACTCAGTCGCAGCACCTTC. Its translation: CASSLGRLSRSTF.

This clonotype occurred many times. The CDR3 loop reads CAWSLGWSEQYF. The CDR3 DNA reads as TGTGCCTGGAGTCTAGGATGGAGCGAGCAGTACTTC. The genes are TRBV30 and TRBJ2-7, with D hard to call. Looked up from germline, CDR1 is GTSNPN and CDR2 is SVGIG (reference sequence). CDR3 length equals 12 residues. V shed 2 bases and J shed 6 bases, with 11 bases lying between them.